This T cell receptor beta chain is drawn from a study of CD8 T cells in ankylosing spondylitis. Study-level findings and limits: Clones linked to disease were reported to show significant enrichment in matched ankylosing spondylitis synovial fluid. It appeared that ankylosing spondylitis blood was characterized by a TCR beta motif of several highly homologous variants.

In regard to this clonotype: Antigen unknown.

TCRdb itself ran the 5' RACE reads through MiXCR, one entry per CDR3 protein. The data contain 230,000 or so distinct CDR3 sequences, approximately 24% of them singletons. The germline gives CDR1 MNHEY, CDR2 SVGEGT. The ends lost 4 bases at V and 2 bases at J; junction bases unmatched: 6. The CDR3 covers 15 residues. The sample taken for sequencing was blood, either unsorted or a sorted T cell fraction (not recorded which). The source is a male donor with ankylosing spondylitis or in good health (not recorded which). This chain links TRBV6-2 or TRBV6-3 with TRBJ2-7, with 9 bases identical to TRBD1. The CDR3 loop is CASSSTDRGTYEQYF. For the CDR3, the DNA is TGTGCCAGCAGTTCTACGGACAGGGGAACCTACGAGCAGTACTTC.